This TCR beta chain was found in a study of cytomegalovirus exposure and HLA in healthy donors (TCRdb year 2017). About the study as a whole: An earlier analysis of some 550 of the donors reported 250 to 350 Gb of sequence data and approximately 110 million unique TCR beta sequences from 150 million to 200 million T cells. About 310 gigabases of sequencing data and approximately 93 million unique TCR sequences were included in an early release covering 550 to 800 HLA-typed donors. Among the roughly 400 genotyped donors, 75% to 90% belonged to the genetic ancestry cluster associated with self-reported Caucasian donors. The aim of the study was to test whether cataloging public T cell receptors could identify signatures of past pathogen exposure. Using immunosequencing, the study profiled T cell repertoires from 500 to 800 subjects and related those repertoires to cytomegalovirus serostatus. A separate validation cohort of some 130 different subjects was used in addition to the roughly 620-subject first cohort. High-throughput TCR immunosequencing, statistical association of individual TCRs with disease status, and machine learning were combined to predict cytomegalovirus infection status. In a later analysis, previously published TCR beta repertoires from 550 to 700 donors were re-analyzed and high-resolution HLA genotyping was added so that TCR occurrence patterns could be studied. In the later analysis, no new phenotypic data were used to find candidate immune exposures; instead, reliance was placed on TCR beta sequences and their occurrence across donors. In an earlier analysis of 587 of the donors, high-throughput TCR beta sequencing was used to judge whether each TCR beta V gene segment behaved as functional or pseudogenic. Alongside the repertoire data, information on donor age, sex, ethnicity and CMV serostatus was compiled. A later genetic analysis used genome-wide SNP genotypes for about three fifths of the 666 donors, treating that subset as a discovery cohort. Every repertoire in the discovery cohort had been generated on one and the same sequencing platform. Class I and class II HLA loci were covered by the typing at four-digit resolution. Typing coverage varied by locus: roughly 620-640 donors for A, B, C, DRB1 and DQB1; 500 to 550 for DQA1; about 600 for DPA1; approximately 470 for DPB1. A few DR-DQ haplotypes were treated as single units for association and clustering because of strong linkage in the cohort. Across 300 to 500 genotyped donors of the cohort, an average of about 200,000 unique TCR beta nucleotide sequences per donor were sequenced, and 15% to 20% of those sequences were non-productive.

V and J lose 1 base and 4 bases, and a span of 13 bases separates them. The CDR3 sequence holds 15 residues, the cysteine and phenylalanine included. Only CDR3 DNA is held: 45 bases, read in frame from base 1. The germline V gene (reference sequence) gives CDR1 as SEHNR and CDR2 as FQNEAQ. The cohort was made up of 666 healthy bone marrow donors. All cohort members were sampled while nominally healthy, although unrecorded immune exposures were likely present. The donor tested CMV seronegative, placing the donor among the 350 or so seronegative members of the cohort. A peripheral blood sample was collected from each donor, and TCR beta sequencing was performed on peripheral blood mononuclear cells. The Qiagen DNeasy Blood Extraction Kit was used to extract genomic DNA from the blood cell samples. Broad study findings and their caveats: In this cohort, only TCR beta chains were sequenced, and detectable features were limited by the absence of alpha or paired-chain data. A cluster of highly shared sequence variants was judged likely to represent a technical artifact of the sequencing pipeline. In a later analysis, most CMV-associated TCR beta chains were found to appear HLA-restricted, with HLA associations seemingly driven largely by CMV exposure. In vitro tests confirmed that a few of the cytomegalovirus-associated TCR beta chains recognize cytomegalovirus antigens. In a later analysis, HLA-associated TCR beta chains showed more clonal expansion and lower generation probabilities than non-associated chains that were equally common. Some IMGT-functional V segments, including TRBV6-2 and TRBV6-3, could not be told apart with the 87-base-pair reads, so those segments were excluded. An association between a missense DCLRE1C variant and V-gene and J-gene trimming of TCR beta chains was found in a later genetic analysis and replicated in an independent cohort. In a later genetic analysis, fewer N-insertions in productive TCRs were reported among donors in an Asian-associated ancestry cluster than the roughly 700-donor mean. Linkage disequilibrium might explain the correlated functional status among segregating V segments, but an unknown experimental factor could not be ruled out. When HLA alleles, especially DR and DQ, strongly co-occurred, TCR associations were difficult to assign to individual alleles. A later analysis reported that several top co-occurrence clusters appeared linked to parvovirus B19, influenza, CMV and Epstein-Barr virus. Most TCR sequences were seen in very few donors, while some public TCRs were found in many individuals. It was suggested by the authors that the approach could potentially be generalized to other disease states and immunological phenotypes. Because HLA typing was unavailable for some donors at each locus, only the typed subset was used in association tests. Because counts were too low, more than 15 rarely observed V segments, including chromosome 9 orphons, were excluded from the earlier analysis of 587 of the donors. The classifier was reported to diagnose cytomegalovirus status with high specificity and sensitivity in both the original cohort and the validation cohort. In an earlier analysis of around 500 of the donors, most TCR beta V segments appeared in productive rearrangements about 87% or about 30% of the time, broadly matching IMGT annotations. At a false discovery rate of 0.05, a later analysis linked under 20,000 TCR beta sequences to specific HLA alleles. A further reported finding was that TCR beta sequences accurately predicted the HLA-A and HLA-B alleles for most subjects in the first cohort. Roughly uniform sequencing depth across donors was assumed in presence/absence analyses, although this assumption may not hold. A later analysis found that TCR association rates varied across HLA loci, with DRB1 alleles showing the most associated TCRs and HLA-C alleles the fewest. A total of roughly 160 TCR beta chains were listed by the study as associated with cytomegalovirus. CMV serostatus was the only immune exposure information available for the cohort.

Libraries were built with the immunoSEQ multiplex PCR assay. A mixture of 60 forward primers for TCR Vbeta segments and 13 reverse primers for TCR Jbeta segments was used in the multiplex PCR. A multiplex PCR assay on genomic DNA amplified the CDR3 region of rearranged TCR beta genes. The Illumina HiSeq System was used to sequence the amplified TCR beta libraries as 87-base-pair reads. The study's processing was this. In a later analysis, tens of millions of unique TCR beta chains were counted across the roughly 610 repertoires, and roughly 10 million of these chains were shared by at least two donors. A nearest-neighbor algorithm error-corrected the raw reads and collapsed the reads into unique sequences, merging closely related sequences to remove PCR and sequencing errors. To assign V, D and J gene segments, CDR3 sequences were aligned to IMGT reference sequences. Each retained sequence needed at least a six-nucleotide match to both a V gene segment and a J gene segment. A rearrangement was called productive if the CDR3 had no stop codons and remained in frame with V and J, and every other rearrangement was called non-productive. CDR3 was defined according to IMGT convention as the region running from the second conserved V-encoded cysteine to the conserved J-encoded phenylalanine. The earlier analysis of about 610 of the donors excluded sequences that lacked an unambiguous match to a single V gene segment. An earlier analysis of over 450 of the donors classified V segments as functional when productive rearrangements were above 56.7% and as segregating when the standard deviation between donors was above 5%. To diagnose cytomegalovirus status from the catalog of TCR beta chain sequences, a statistical classification framework was built. A later analysis assigned V and J genes by comparing TCR nucleotide sequences with IMGT/GENE-DB human TR gene sequences. The TCRdist pipeline was used in a later analysis to assign CDR3 sequences and most-parsimonious VDJ recombination scenarios. In a later analysis, every TCR beta chain was defined by the combination of its CDR3 amino acid sequence and its V-gene family, and reads without a unique V-gene family were dropped. To address suspected cross-contamination and a sequencing artifact, a later analysis removed several hundred highly shared, low-generation-probability nucleotide sequences. For each public chain, a later analysis derived a clonal expansion index from normalized ranks of inferred template counts within each repertoire. Generation probabilities in a later analysis came from a VDJ recombination model fitted to out-of-frame rearrangements, and those results were checked against IGoR. In a later analysis, hypergeometric tests were used to score TCR-TCR, TCR-HLA and TCR-CMV co-occurrence, with a repertoire-size bias correction applied to TCR pairs. In a later analysis, false discovery rates were estimated by permuting HLA or CMV assignments 20 times. In a later analysis, co-occurring TCRs were grouped using DBSCAN, with TCRdist sequence similarity added in when clustering inside HLA-allele-positive subsets. Repertoires with fewer than 30,000 or more than 120,000 public chains, plus five repertoires with anomalous nucleotide sharing, were excluded from co-occurrence clustering. Imported from immuneACCESS, the table was reduced by TCRdb to in-frame sequences with V and J called. These copies leave out some clones; in studies compared against another copy, an unresolved V gene accounts for under half, and the cause of the remainder is not known. V and J calls and clone size are given by that table; D and trimming were obtained from the DNA. The sample has about 150,000 clones on record, more than 75% of them singletons. The top ten clonotypes cover around 5.5% of the sample.

A remark on this clone: Its antigen remains unidentified. One base away there is no much larger clone; base qualities are not given.

The chain uses TRBV7-9 and TRBJ1-2; the D gene cannot be named for sure. The receptor comes from a young woman in good health and CMV-seronegative. The sample was PBMCs. The sequenced DNA is TGTGCCAGCAGCTTAGATGGATCAGAGGCCTATGGCTACACCTTC. This gives the protein CASSLDGSEAYGYTF.